The 20 T cell receptor beta chains given below trace back to one sample, sequenced in a study of T-cell reconstitution after alpha-beta-depleted transplantation in children. The authors prepared the TCRbeta library with unique molecular identifiers. TCRdb used MiXCR to reprocess the PCR reads, holding one entry per CDR3 protein. The sample carries approximately 290,000 distinct CDR3 sequences, 11% recorded once. The sample consisted of peripheral blood, taken 180 days after TCRalphabeta/CD19-depleted stem cell transplant. Receptors originate from a male patient between 2 and 10 years old who had a stem cell transplant for chronic granulomatous disease, so the T cells may come from the graft donor.

This clonotype has a count of ten or more. The chain employs TRBV11-2 and TRBJ2-7, with 9 bases fitting TRBD1. V lost 4 bases and J lost 6; bases outside the gene matches: 13. The germline CDR1 and CDR2 sequences are SGHAT and FQNNGV. This CDR3 is built from 16 residues. The CDR3 region is CASSSRGDRVVREQYF. Written as DNA, the CDR3 is TGTGCCAGCAGCTCAAGGGGGGACAGGGTCGTTCGCGAGCAGTACTTC.

A note on this clonotype: A much more abundant neighbour one base away suggests this may be a read error. The chain has TRBV6-2 or TRBV6-3 and TRBJ2-3; possibly TRBD1 for D (6 bases). V lost 2 bases and J 11 bases, leaving 14 bases between the germline ends. The germline V gene has CDR1 MNHEY and CDR2 SVGEGT. The CDR3 extends over 13 amino acids. CDR3 sequence: CASSYHWDMKQYF. CDR3 in DNA: TGTGCCAGCAGTTACCACTGGGACATGAAGCAGTATTTT.

This clonotype was counted ten times or more. The chain is built from TRBV20-1 and TRBJ2-7, with 10 bases lining up with TRBD2. V shed 0 bases and J 5 bases; nucleotides not matched to a gene: 7. The CDR3 spans 15 residues. Germline CDR1 reads DFQATT; CDR2 reads SNEGSKA (reference sequence). Here the CDR3 reads CSARDSLAGAHEQYF. The CDR3 DNA reads as TGCAGTGCTAGAGATAGTCTAGCGGGAGCCCACGAGCAGTACTTC.

This clonotype occurred many times. The chain carries TRBV27 and TRBJ2-7, with D uncertain. This CDR3 comprises 13 residues. Germline CDR1 and CDR2: MNHEY and SMNVEV (reference sequence). Trimming took 0 bases from V and 3 from J, leaving 6 bases between them. The CDR3 loop is CASSLSLDYEQYF. The CDR3 nucleotides read TGTGCCAGCAGTTTATCCTTAGACTACGAGCAGTACTTC.

Ten or more counts support this clonotype. The rearrangement links TRBV5-1 to TRBJ2-3; possibly TRBD2 for D (6 bases). The CDR3 spans 16 residues. V was clipped by 0 bases and J by 6 bases, with 17 bases between them. Germline assignment: CDR1 SGHRS and CDR2 YFSETQ. The CDR3: CASSLGDSRVQDTQYF. CDR3 coding DNA: TGCGCCAGCAGCTTGGGGGACTCCAGGGTACAGGATACGCAGTATTTT. Full variable domain (rest looked up from reference TRBV5-1 and TRBJ2-3): KAGVTQTPRYLIKTRGQQVTLSCSPISGHRSVSWYQQTPGQGLQFLFEYFSETQRNKGNFPGRFSGRQFSNSRSEMNVSTLELGDSALYLCASSLGDSRVQDTQYFGPGTRLTVL.

This clonotype was counted many times. The rearrangement uses TRBV27 and TRBJ2-7, with D possibly being TRBD1 (5 bases). CDR1 and CDR2 from the germline V gene are MNHEY and SMNVEV (reference sequence). Trimming took 6 bases from V and 2 from J, leaving 14 bases between them. This CDR3 has 14 amino acids. DNA for the CDR3: TGTGCCAGCAGAATTACTCAGGGTGCCTACGAGCAGTACTTC. Protein sequence: CASRITQGAYEQYF.

The chain is built from TRBV20-1 and TRBJ2-6; D is possibly TRBD1 (6 bases). Trimming stripped 6 bases from V and 0 bases from J, with 15 bases between. The CDR3 has 16 residues. In germline, CDR1 is DFQATT, CDR2 SNEGSKA (reference sequence). The CDR3 protein is CSARGRESSGANVLTF. DNA for the CDR3: TGCAGTGCCAGGGGCAGGGAGAGCTCTGGGGCCAACGTCCTGACTTTC.

This clonotype was counted ten times or more. The rearrangement joins TRBV4-1 to TRBJ1-6, with 7 bases matching TRBD1. The V segment lost 1 base and the J segment 5 bases; nucleotides outside the gene matches: 5. Germline CDR1 is MGHRA and CDR2 is YSYEKL. The CDR3 length is 16 residues. The CDR3 coding sequence is TGCGCCAGCAGCCAAGTCCTTACAGGGGATAATTCACCCCTCCACTTT. Residues: CASSQVLTGDNSPLHF.

This chain links TRBV4-3 with TRBJ1-4; no definite D call. The CDR3 extends over 15 amino acids. Trimming cost V 3 bases and J 2 bases, with 10 bases left between them. Germline V gene lookup returns CDR1 LGHNA and CDR2 YSLEER. CDR3 protein: CASSQDPGTNEKLFF. The CDR3 nucleotides are TGCGCCAGCAGCCAGGACCCCGGGACTAATGAAAAACTGTTTTTT.

This clonotype was counted at least ten times. The chain is built from TRBV7-9 and TRBJ2-2, with D hard to call. CDR1 and CDR2 (germline): SEHNR, FQNEAQ (reference sequence). Trimming cost V 5 bases and J 4 bases, with 11 bases left between them. There are 14 residues in the CDR3. This CDR3 is CASSPRGVTGELFF. CDR3 bases: TGTGCCAGCAGCCCTCGTGGCGTCACCGGGGAGCTGTTTTTT.

On this clonotype: A read error may be the cause here, since a much bigger clone is one base away. The V call is TRBV29-1, the J call TRBJ2-3, with unresolved D. Germline CDR1 and CDR2: SQVTM and ANQGSEA. This CDR3 spans 12 amino acids. CDR3 nucleotides: TGCATCCCAAGACGGGTCACAGATACGCAGTATTTT. It is translated as CIPRRVTDTQYF.

This clonotype has ten or more counts. The chain recombines TRBV28 with TRBJ2-7; 7 nucleotides align to TRBD1. Germline CDR1 reads MDHEN; CDR2 reads SYDVKM. The junction had 7 bases not matched to a gene; V was cut back by 6 bases and J by 5 bases. CDR3 length equals 13 residues. The CDR3 region is CASSLGTADEQYF. The CDR3 DNA follows: TGTGCCAGCAGCCTAGGGACAGCGGACGAGCAGTACTTC.

In its sample, this clonotype was seen many times. J is TRBJ2-2 and V is TRBV7-6; 8 bases line up with TRBD2. Germline assignment: CDR1 SGHVS and CDR2 FNYEAQ. V gave up 1 base and J gave up 2 bases; unmatched junction bases: 6. The CDR3 runs to 17 residues. The CDR3 is CASSLESGGLNTGELFF. The CDR3 bases are TGTGCCAGCAGCTTAGAAAGCGGGGGCCTTAACACCGGGGAGCTGTTTTTT.

In the case of this clonotype: A read error is possible here, since a much larger clone lies one base away. The J gene is TRBJ2-3, the V gene TRBV7-9, with 14 bases identical to TRBD2. The V gene's germline CDR1 is SEHNR and CDR2 FQNEAQ (reference sequence). This CDR3 is built from 17 residues. The chain's CDR3 is CGSIKTGTSGGEDTQYF. The CDR3 DNA sequence: TGTGGCAGCATCAAGACGGGGACTAGCGGGGGAGAAGATACGCAGTATTTT.

In its sample, this clonotype was seen many times. The chain couples TRBV20-1 to TRBJ2-7; 8 nucleotides match TRBD2. CDR3 length: 14 amino acids. Germline loops: CDR1 DFQATT, CDR2 SNEGSKA (reference sequence). Trimming removed 4 bases from V and 4 bases from J; junction bases left unmatched: 9. The CDR3 here is CSATPPGLVYEQYF. The CDR3 DNA is TGCAGTGCTACCCCACCGGGACTAGTTTACGAGCAGTACTTC.

This clonotype was recorded at least ten times. V gene TRBV6-5 combines with J gene TRBJ2-3; 9 nucleotides match TRBD2. The V gene's germline CDR1 is MNHEY and CDR2 SVGAGI. The CDR3 totals 17 residues. Germline trimming cut 0 bases from V and 2 bases from J; bases unmatched to any gene: 6. CDR3 loop: CASSYSSLAGNTDTQYF. In DNA form, the CDR3 reads TGTGCCAGCAGTTACTCGTCCCTAGCGGGGAACACAGATACGCAGTATTTT.

The sample holds many counts of this clonotype. This sequence joins TRBV12-3 or TRBV12-4 and TRBJ2-5; D call uncertain. V lost 5 bases, J lost 7 bases, and 5 bases lay in between. The CDR3 totals 10 residues. The CDR3, as DNA: TGTGCCAGCAGTGGGATGACCCAGTACTTC. It translates to CASSGMTQYF.

Ten or more counts support this clonotype. The J gene is TRBJ2-2, the V gene TRBV7-3, with D unresolved. V lost 5 bases to trimming and J lost 1 base, with 8 bases between them. The CDR3 is 14 residues long. Germline V lookup: CDR1 SGHTA, CDR2 FQGTGA. This CDR3 reads CASSPRQNTGELFF. For the CDR3, the DNA is TGTGCCAGCAGCCCCCGGCAGAACACCGGGGAGCTGTTTTTT.

This clonotype was seen at least ten times. The chain is built from TRBV20-1 and TRBJ1-5; a possible D gene is TRBD1 (5 bases). V was trimmed by 2 bases and J by 0 bases, leaving 5 bases between them. Germline CDR1 and CDR2: DFQATT and SNEGSKA (reference sequence). This CDR3 has 13 amino acids. The CDR3 spells CSARQGSNQPQHF. The CDR3 region has the DNA TGCAGTGCTAGACAGGGTAGCAATCAGCCCCAGCATTTT.

In this sample, this clonotype turned up many times. This chain links TRBV12-3 or TRBV12-4 with TRBJ2-5; D is uncertain. V was pared by 5 bases and J by 5 bases, with 12 bases between. The CDR3 totals 13 residues. The CDR3 is CASSLARWETQYF. The CDR3 DNA is TGTGCCAGCAGTCTCGCTAGGTGGGAGACCCAGTACTTC.